What follows describes a single TCR beta chain. Which antigen it targets is not known. There are no base qualities to consult, and no much larger clone falls within one base. Systemically healthy Caucasian individuals from Russia, around 38 in total and aged 6 to 90 years, were included as donors. Each donor gave ten milliliters of peripheral blood, drawn into EDTA-treated Vacutainer tubes. Ficoll-Paque density-gradient centrifugation was used to isolate PBMCs, with at least 6.5 million per sample. Total RNA, at least 6 micrograms per sample, was extracted from PBMCs with Trizol reagent. For every donor, an aliquot of PBMCs went through flow cytometry to measure the percentages of naive CD45RAhigh/CD27high T cells. To prepare the library, 5' RACE was applied. Sequencing instrument: Illumina HiSeq 2500. The second PCR ran for about 7 to 11 cycles and used a J-beta primer mix along with a sample-barcoded 5' primer. A template-switch 5' adaptor carrying 12 random nucleotides introduced a unique molecular identifier onto each TCR beta cDNA molecule. Each sample yielded at least 3 million CDR3-containing paired-end reads. All of the RNA was converted into first-strand cDNA using the Mint cDNA synthesis kit, with a TRBC-specific oligonucleotide serving as the primer. After uracil-DNA glycosylase treatment, a first 18-cycle PCR used universal primers M1SS and BC2_uni_R on all cDNA. The authors processed their data as follows. Normalization of each sample was performed by random selection of 1 million high-quality reads, each carrying a distinct molecular identifier. Instead of being binned into consensus sequences, reads with shared molecular identifiers were discarded. MiTCR, run with a Q25 quality threshold and the strictest error-elimination algorithm, handled CDR3 identification, clonotype clustering and error correction. Lower-bound total TCR beta diversity was estimated with a nonparametric unseen species model using Euler transformation. Through fastp at Q25 and MiXCR, TCRdb rebuilt clones from the public reads, retaining in-frame beta chains. Duplicate CDR3 protein sequences are folded into a single record with the most common DNA and genes. TCRdb, rather than the study authors, made the V and J calls. This sample lists more than 650,000 distinct CDR3 sequences; less than 70% were detected once. The top ten clones comprise under 50% of the sample.

This sample was taken from a study of blood T cells in healthy people across ages (dated by TCRdb to between 2015 and 2016). For the wider study: Template switching captured roughly one uniquely barcoded TCR beta cDNA molecule per two T cells in model experiments. Age-related changes in TCR beta repertoire diversity were measured in the study by deep sequencing normalized with unique cDNA molecular identifiers. The donors were divided into four age groups: young (average 16 years), middle-aged (almost 40), aged (about 56) and long-lived (about 79). To avoid experimental bias, donors of different ages were distributed randomly across sequencing lanes. The study analyzed two additional independent replicas of 1 million unique cDNA reads from the same blood draw for two donors, one aged 18 to 29 and one aged 80 or older. The study at large found these results: Donor CMV infection status was unknown, potentially confounding age-related changes in expanded clonotypes. The percentage of naive T cells measured by flow cytometry correlated strongly with observed TCR beta diversity. Estimates of total diversity from one million sequenced T cells were regarded as lower bounds and underestimates. Conclusive comparison of naive and antigen-experienced compartments was prevented by the profiling of bulk unsorted PBMCs. The long-lived group showed more naive CD4+ T cells, fewer expanded clones and increased TCR diversity than the aged group, suggesting age selection. As age increased, observed TCR beta diversity per million T cells dropped in a roughly linear way, and a significant reduction was already evident by age about 40.

CDR1 and CDR2, per the germline V gene (reference sequence), are SEHNR and FQNEAQ. Deletion took 4 bases off V and 8 bases off J, with a span of 17 bases between the germline ends. The CDR3 contains 15 residues, cysteine and phenylalanine counted. The retained sequence is limited to the CDR3, 45 bases, with the frame set at the first base. The chain is made from TRBV7-9 and TRBJ1-4; the D gene is possibly TRBD1, with 5 bases matching. The sample consisted of blood. This sequence was found in a man older than 75 in good health. The CDR3 sequence is CASSSSGTAYEKLFF. At the DNA level, the sequence is TGTGCCAGCAGCTCCTCGGGGACGGCCTACGAAAAACTGTTTTTT.